A selection of T cell receptor beta chains follows, all from one sample in a study of T cells after yellow fever vaccination. TCRdb redid the calling of the 5' RACE reads with MiXCR, one entry per CDR3 protein. The sample shows around 600,000 distinct CDR3 sequences, about 12% of them seen only once. Sequenced here: PBMCs, sampled on the day of the yellow fever booster vaccination. The receptors originated from a man between 25 and 39 years old who received the YFV17D yellow fever vaccine. Each CDR3 is given with its conserved first and last residue. A D gene is named only where the DNA matches it firmly. Expanded clones get a size class; other rows say once, few or many, or leave the size out.

CDR3nt,CDR3aa,abundance,v_gene,j_gene,d_gene
TGCAGTGCTAGAGATAGGGCCCCGGGGACGGTGAACACTGAAGCTTTCTTT,CSARDRAPGTVNTEAFF,few,TRBV20-1,TRBJ1-1,.
TGCGCCAGCAGCCAAGATTGGGTAGCGGGAGGGTACAATGAGCAGTTCTTC,CASSQDWVAGGYNEQFF,.,TRBV4-1,TRBJ2-1,TRBD2
TGCGCCAGCAGCTTGTACCAGGAGGTAGATACGCAGTATTTT,CASSLYQEVDTQYF,.,TRBV5-1,TRBJ2-3,.
TGTGCCAGCAGTCCGGGACGGAAGTCCTACGAGCAGTACTTC,CASSPGRKSYEQYF,.,TRBV6-2/TRBV6-3,TRBJ2-7,.
TGTGCCAGCAGCGTAGAGGAAGGCGGGGGGGCCAAAAACATTCAGTACTTC,CASSVEEGGGAKNIQYF,few,TRBV9,TRBJ2-4,TRBD2
TGTGCCAGCAGGACGCCGGGACAGACCGGAATGGTCTTC,CASRTPGQTGMVF,.,TRBV12-3/TRBV12-4,TRBJ2-1,TRBD1
TGCGCCAGCAGCCAAGGGATAGCGGGCTACGAGCAGTACTTC,CASSQGIAGYEQYF,.,TRBV4-3,TRBJ2-7,TRBD2
TGCAGCGTTGACATTGGGGGGCAGTCCTCTGGGGCCAACGTCCTGACTTTC,CSVDIGGQSSGANVLTF,few,TRBV29-1,TRBJ2-6,.
TGTGCCAGCTCACCGGGACAGGGTTCTGAGCGGGGCAGCACAGATACGCAGTATTTT,CASSPGQGSERGSTDTQYF,.,TRBV18,TRBJ2-3,TRBD1
TGTGCCAGCATGCGGGACAGTTATGGCTACACCTTC,CASMRDSYGYTF,.,TRBV7-9,TRBJ1-2,TRBD1
TGTGCCAGCAGTTCCGGGTTTTGGGAGACCCAGTACTTC,CASSSGFWETQYF,.,TRBV6-5,TRBJ2-5,.
TGTGCCAGTAGTAGACGAGTCCAAGAGACCCAGTACTTC,CASSRRVQETQYF,.,TRBV19,TRBJ2-5,.
TGTGCCAGCAGCTTGGTAATCCGGGACAGGGAGGCTTCCTACGAGCAGTACTTC,CASSLVIRDREASYEQYF,few,TRBV11-2,TRBJ2-7,TRBD1
TGTGCCAGCACTCTCCCCCCGCGGGCAGATACGCAGTATTTT,CASTLPPRADTQYF,.,TRBV7-2,TRBJ2-3,.
TGTGCCAGCAGTCGTTGGGACAGGGCCCTTAGCTCCTACAATGAGCAGTTCTTC,CASSRWDRALSSYNEQFF,few,TRBV25-1,TRBJ2-1,TRBD1
TGTGCCACCAGTGAGGGCGTGAGCAATCAGCCCCAGCATTTT,CATSEGVSNQPQHF,.,TRBV24-1,TRBJ1-5,.
TGTGCCAGCAGTTTCGGACTAGCCTATGAGCAGTTCTTC,CASSFGLAYEQFF,few,TRBV27,TRBJ2-1,TRBD2
TGTGCCAGCAGCGCCGCCCCCCAAAATAGCGGGAGGGTTAACAATGAGCAGTTCTTC,CASSAAPQNSGRVNNEQFF,few,TRBV11-1,TRBJ2-1,TRBD2
TGCAGTGCTAGAGCTTTGGGACTAGCAGGCTACGAGCAGTACTTC,CSARALGLAGYEQYF,few,TRBV20-1,TRBJ2-7,TRBD2
TGTGCCAGCAGTTACTCGGCTAGCGTCTACGAGCAGTACTTC,CASSYSASVYEQYF,.,TRBV6-5,TRBJ2-7,.
TGCAGCGTTGAAAGGTTCCTATCTCAAGAGACCCAGTACTTC,CSVERFLSQETQYF,.,TRBV29-1,TRBJ2-5,.
TGCGCCAGCAGCTTGTTTGTAGAAGAAAAACTGTTTTTT,CASSLFVEEKLFF,once,TRBV5-1,TRBJ1-4,.
TGTGCCAGCCCCCGGGGGGGTGAGCAGTTCTTC,CASPRGGEQFF,.,TRBV28,TRBJ2-1,TRBD2
TGCGCCAGCAGCCAAGACCATTATGCTGCGCAGTACTTC,CASSQDHYAAQYF,.,TRBV4-3,TRBJ2-7,.
TGTGCCAGCAGTTCCCCAGCGAAGGAGACCCAGTACTTC,CASSSPAKETQYF,.,TRBV12-3/TRBV12-4,TRBJ2-5,.